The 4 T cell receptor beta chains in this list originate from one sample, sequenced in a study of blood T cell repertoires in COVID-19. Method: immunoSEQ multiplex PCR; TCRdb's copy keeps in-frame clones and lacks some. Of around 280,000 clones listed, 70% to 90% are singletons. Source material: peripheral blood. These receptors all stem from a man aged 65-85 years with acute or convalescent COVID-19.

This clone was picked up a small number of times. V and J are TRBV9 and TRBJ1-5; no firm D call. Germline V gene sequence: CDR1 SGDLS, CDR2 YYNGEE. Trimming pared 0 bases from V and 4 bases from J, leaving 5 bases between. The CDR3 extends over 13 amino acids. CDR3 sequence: CASSVATNQPQHF. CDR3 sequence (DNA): TGTGCCAGCAGCGTAGCTACTAATCAGCCCCAGCATTTT.

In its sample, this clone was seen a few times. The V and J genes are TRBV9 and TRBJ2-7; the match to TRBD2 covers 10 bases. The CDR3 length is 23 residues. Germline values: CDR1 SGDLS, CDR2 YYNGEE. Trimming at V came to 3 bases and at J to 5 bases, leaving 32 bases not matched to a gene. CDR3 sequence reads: CASSGIRDPLREREGLRLDEQYF. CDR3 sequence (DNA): TGTGCCAGCAGCGGGATCCGGGATCCTCTCAGGGAGCGGGAGGGCCTTCGATTAGACGAGCAGTACTTC.

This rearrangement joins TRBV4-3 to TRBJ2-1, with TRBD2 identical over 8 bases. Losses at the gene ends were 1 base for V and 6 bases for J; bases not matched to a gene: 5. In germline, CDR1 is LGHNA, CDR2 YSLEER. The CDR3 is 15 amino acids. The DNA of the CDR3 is TGCGCCAGCAGCCAAGCAGCGGGAGCGATCAATGAGCAGTTCTTC. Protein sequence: CASSQAAGAINEQFF.

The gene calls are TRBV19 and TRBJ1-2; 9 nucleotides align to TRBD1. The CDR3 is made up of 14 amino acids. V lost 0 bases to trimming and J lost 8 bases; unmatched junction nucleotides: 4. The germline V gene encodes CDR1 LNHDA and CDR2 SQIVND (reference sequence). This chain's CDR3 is CASSIEGQGRGYTF. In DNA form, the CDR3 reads TGTGCCAGTAGTATAGAAGGACAGGGGAGAGGCTACACCTTC.